The TCR beta chain described here comes from a study of radiotherapy plus CTLA-4 blockade in lung cancer. In its sample, this clone ranks as medium-sized. Looked up from germline, CDR1 is SGHVS and CDR2 is FQNEAQ. Trimming pared 5 bases from V and 5 bases from J, leaving 10 bases between. There are 13 residues in the CDR3. Some clones are missing from TCRdb's copy, which holds only in-frame ones; the method was immunoSEQ multiplex PCR. The table lists about 48,000 clones, about 88% of them singletons. The input for sequencing was peripheral blood, taken from a patient treated with radiotherapy plus ipilimumab. The rearrangement joins TRBV7-8 to TRBJ2-4; D ambiguous. The origin of this receptor is a human donor with non-small cell lung cancer that progressed on radiotherapy plus ipilimumab. Some clones in this sample may be carry-over from other donors' samples. Here the CDR3 reads CASSAETENIQYF. The CDR3, as DNA: TGTGCCAGCAGCGCGGAAACTGAAAACATTCAGTACTTC.